One and the same sample provided the 11 T cell receptor beta chains below, sequenced in a study of shared clonotypes between healthy human individuals. This table comes from immunoSEQ multiplex PCR, and its TCRdb copy is limited to in-frame clones, with some not included. The sample records roughly 500,000 clones, roughly 95% being singletons. Material for sequencing was naive CD4+ T cells sorted from blood. The subset was: CD45RA+ positively selected. The receptor source for this set is a woman aged 25 to 39 in good health.

This clone was found once. The J gene is TRBJ2-7, the V gene TRBV27; possibly TRBD2 for D (5 bases). The CDR3 runs 15 residues. Per the germline V gene, CDR1 is MNHEY and CDR2 is SMNVEV (reference sequence). V lost 5 bases and J lost 5, with 19 bases in between. The CDR3 nucleotides are TGTGCCAGCAGTCCCAATTGGACTCCGAGCAACGAGCAGTACTTC. Its protein is CASSPNWTPSNEQYF.

This chain links TRBV27 with TRBJ2-1; the match to TRBD2 covers 7 bases. V dropped 4 bases and J dropped 3; count of bases not matched to a gene: 6. CDR3 length: 15 residues. Germline V CDR1 and CDR2: MNHEY, SMNVEV (reference sequence). DNA for the CDR3: TGTGCCAGCAGTTATGGCGGGAGCCGCTACAATGAGCAGTTCTTC. It specifies CASSYGGSRYNEQFF.

The CDR3 reads CASSLRTDYNEQFF. The CDR3 DNA follows: TGTGCCAGTAGTCTGAGGACAGACTACAATGAGCAGTTCTTC. This sequence joins TRBV19 and TRBJ2-1; possible D gene TRBD1, 6 bases. The CDR3 sequence is 14 residues long. Trimming shortened V by 5 bases and J by 3 bases, and 11 bases separated the two germline ends. Germline CDR1 is LNHDA and CDR2 is SQIVND (reference sequence).

V and J are TRBV30 and TRBJ2-3; D is uncertain. V lost 2 bases and J 4 bases, leaving 16 bases between the germline ends. Germline V gives CDR1 GTSNPN, CDR2 SVGIG (reference sequence). This CDR3 is 15 amino acids long. CDR3 bases: TGTGCCTGGAGTTTCTTCAGGAAAAAGGCAGATACGCAGTATTTT. Amino acid sequence: CAWSFFRKKADTQYF.

This chain links TRBV19 with TRBJ2-2; 7 bases agree with TRBD2. The CDR3 is made up of 15 amino acids. With 5 bases clipped from V and 1 base from J, the junction kept 4 bases outside the gene matches. CDR1 and CDR2 (germline): LNHDA, SQIVND (reference sequence). The CDR3 sequence: CASSPSGVNTGELFF. CDR3 sequence (DNA): TGTGCCAGTAGTCCCAGCGGGGTGAACACCGGGGAGCTGTTTTTT.

The J gene is TRBJ1-2, the V gene TRBV5-5, with D possibly matching TRBD1 (6 bases). The CDR3 has 16 amino acids. Germline values: CDR1 SGHKS, CDR2 YYEKEE (reference sequence). The ends were cut back, 0 bases at V and 2 bases at J, with 14 bases in the middle. CDR3: CASSLAGTGRNYGYTF. DNA of the CDR3: TGTGCCAGCAGCTTGGCCGGCACAGGGAGGAACTATGGCTACACCTTC.

The rearrangement links TRBV6-1 to TRBJ2-7; no firm D call. The germline V gene has CDR1 MNHNS and CDR2 SASEGT. The length of the CDR3 is 14 residues. The V and J ends lost 2 bases and 3 bases respectively, with 11 bases between them. DNA for the CDR3: TGTGCCAGCAGTGAATACGGCAGGTTCTACGAGCAGTACTTC. It yields the protein CASSEYGRFYEQYF.

CDR3 DNA sequence: TGTGCCAGCAGCTTAGGGACAGGGTCTGGCCAGCCCCAGCATTTT. Protein: CASSLGTGSGQPQHF. V is TRBV9 and J is TRBJ1-5, with TRBD1 identical over 9 bases. Trimming at V came to 4 bases and at J to 7 bases, leaving 9 bases not matched to a gene. The germline gives CDR1 SGDLS, CDR2 YYNGEE. The CDR3 extends over 15 amino acids.

The CDR3 protein is CASSPQGESYNEQFF. CDR3 coding DNA: TGCGCCAGCAGCCCTCAGGGGGAATCCTACAATGAGCAGTTCTTC. V and J are TRBV5-1 and TRBJ2-1; 7 bases match TRBD1. Trimming took 4 bases from V and 1 from J; bases not matched to a gene: 5. The CDR3 covers 15 residues. Germline V gene data show CDR1 as SGHRS and CDR2 as YFSETQ.

V is TRBV10-3 and J is TRBJ1-1; TRBD1 matches 8 bases. From germline, CDR1 is ENHRY and CDR2 SYGVKD. The CDR3 covers 13 residues. J was trimmed by 4 bases and V by 6 bases; bases with no gene match: 4. The CDR3 region is CAIRETGATEAFF. CDR3 coding DNA: TGTGCCATCAGGGAGACAGGGGCCACTGAAGCTTTCTTT.

This rearrangement joins TRBV6-5 to TRBJ2-7; D is unresolved. The CDR3 runs 14 residues. CDR1 and CDR2 (germline): MNHEY, SVGAGI. The V end lost 6 bases, the J end lost 6 bases, and 18 bases lay between the germline ends. CDR3 sequence reads: CASSSTYGSSEQYF. The CDR3 DNA is TGTGCCAGCAGCTCCACCTACGGGTCTTCCGAGCAGTACTTC.